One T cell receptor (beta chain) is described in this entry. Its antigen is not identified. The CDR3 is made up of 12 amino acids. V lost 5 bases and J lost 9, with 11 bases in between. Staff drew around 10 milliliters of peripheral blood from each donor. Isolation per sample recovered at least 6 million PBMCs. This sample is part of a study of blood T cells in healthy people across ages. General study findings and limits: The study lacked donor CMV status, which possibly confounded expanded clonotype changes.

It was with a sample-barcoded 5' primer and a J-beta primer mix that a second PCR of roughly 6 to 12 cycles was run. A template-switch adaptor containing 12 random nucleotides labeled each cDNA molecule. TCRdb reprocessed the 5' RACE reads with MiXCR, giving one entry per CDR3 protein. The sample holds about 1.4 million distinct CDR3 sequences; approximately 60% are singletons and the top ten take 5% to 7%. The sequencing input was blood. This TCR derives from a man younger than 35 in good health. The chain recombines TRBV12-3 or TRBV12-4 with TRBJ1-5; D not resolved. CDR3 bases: TGTGCCAGCAGTACCCAGAGACGGCCCCAGCATTTT. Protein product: CASSTQRRPQHF.